Sequencing of this T cell receptor beta chain was carried out in a study of cytomegalovirus exposure and HLA in healthy donors. Notes on the study in general: Among the CMV-associated chains, a few were confirmed in vitro as specific for CMV antigens.

Worth noting for this clone: No antigen is known for it.

PCR was performed using 60 Vbeta and 13 Jbeta primers. The table came from immunoSEQ multiplex PCR; TCRdb's copy has only in-frame clones and leaves some out. This sample has some 130,000 clones, with approximately 79% found just once. The CDR3 spans 14 residues. The germline V gene encodes CDR1 SGHRS and CDR2 YFSETQ. V trimming: 4 bases; J trimming: 6 bases; junction bases outside the gene matches: 7. This clonotype was obtained from a male donor in good health and CMV-seronegative. The rearrangement joins TRBV5-1 to TRBJ2-1, with 7 nucleotides matching TRBD1. Source material: PBMCs. CDR3 amino acids: CASSPDRPGNEQFF. The CDR3 nucleotides are TGCGCCAGCAGCCCGGACAGGCCGGGCAATGAGCAGTTCTTC.